This TCR beta chain was profiled in a study of PD-1 blockade in classical Hodgkin lymphoma. Only one count was recorded for this clone. The V and J ends lost 6 bases and 1 base respectively, with 13 bases between them. Germline V gene lookup returns CDR1 MNHEY and CDR2 SMNVEV (reference sequence). The CDR3 runs 15 residues. Time point denoted: cycle 4 day 1 (C4D1), after less than 7 weeks of nivolumab. Exposure to brentuximab vedotin varied, and each patient had relapsed following autologous stem cell transplantation. Data came from immunoSEQ multiplex PCR; TCRdb stores just in-frame clones and leaves some out. The data contain roughly 100,000 clones, roughly 87% of them singletons.

The chain combines TRBV27 with TRBJ2-1, with a weak D call TRBD1 (6 bases). This clonotype originated in a human donor with classical Hodgkin lymphoma. This material consisted of peripheral blood mononuclear cells (PBMCs), taken before the fourth cycle of nivolumab. CDR3 coding DNA: TGTGCCAGCAGAGGACAGACCTTATCCTACAATGAGCAGTTCTTC. This translates into CASRGQTLSYNEQFF.